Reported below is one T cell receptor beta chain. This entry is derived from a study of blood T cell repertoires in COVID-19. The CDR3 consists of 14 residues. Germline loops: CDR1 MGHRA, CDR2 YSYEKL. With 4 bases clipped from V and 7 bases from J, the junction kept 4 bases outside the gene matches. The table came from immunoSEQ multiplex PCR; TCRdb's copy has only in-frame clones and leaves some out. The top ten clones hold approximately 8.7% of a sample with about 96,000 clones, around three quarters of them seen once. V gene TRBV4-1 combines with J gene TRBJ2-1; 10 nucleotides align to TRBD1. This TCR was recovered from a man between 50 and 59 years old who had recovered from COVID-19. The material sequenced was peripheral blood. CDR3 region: CASSPGQGGNEQFF. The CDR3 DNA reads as TGCGCCAGCAGCCCTGGACAGGGGGGAAATGAGCAGTTCTTC.